These 13 T cell receptor beta chains were sequenced from one sample in a study of T-cell reconstitution after alpha-beta-depleted transplantation in children. Library preparation (for TCRbeta) was performed with unique molecular identifiers. One entry per CDR3 protein, called by TCRdb with MiXCR from the PCR reads. The data hold about 240,000 distinct CDR3 sequences, with more than 20% observed a single time. The sequencing used PBMCs, collected before TCRalphabeta/CD19-depleted stem cell transplant. These receptors all stem from a girl aged 2 to 9 with Fanconi anemia, due to receive a stem cell transplant.

This clonotype was found many times. The chain joins TRBV10-3 to TRBJ2-7, with unresolved D. With 3 bases removed from V and 6 bases from J, the gap between germline ends came to 6 bases. The CDR3 has 11 amino acids. Germline values: CDR1 ENHRY, CDR2 SYGVKD. The CDR3 DNA reads as TGTGCCATCAGTGACGTATCCGAGCAGTACTTC. Encoded protein: CAISDVSEQYF.

This clonotype showed up just a few times. The gene calls are TRBV29-1 and TRBJ2-5; TRBD2 is a possible D gene (7 bases). The V gene's germline CDR1 is SQVTM and CDR2 ANQGSEA. This CDR3 contains 13 residues. Trimming took 5 bases from V and 5 from J, leaving 15 bases between them. In nucleotides, the CDR3 is TGCAGCGTTTCGTTCGGGGGGCACGAGACCCAGTACTTC. It is translated as CSVSFGGHETQYF.

This clonotype has more than one count but fewer than ten. V and J are TRBV4-1 and TRBJ2-7, with 9 positions matching TRBD1. The CDR3 has 15 amino acids. Germline V gene lookup returns CDR1 MGHRA and CDR2 YSYEKL. V was pared by 1 base and J by 2 bases, with 3 bases of the junction left unmatched. CDR3 protein: CASSQVGTGPYEQYF. The CDR3 region has the DNA TGCGCCAGCAGCCAAGTAGGGACAGGGCCCTACGAGCAGTACTTC.

The table lists this clonotype with many counts. The gene calls are TRBV12-3 or TRBV12-4 and TRBJ1-6; no reliable D call. Deletions cut 6 bases from V and 6 bases from J, with 12 bases between. This CDR3 comprises 14 residues. The CDR3 DNA follows: TGTGCCAGCAGCCTCGAGTATCCTAATTCACCCCTCCACTTT. It yields the protein CASSLEYPNSPLHF.

This clonotype was seen a handful of times. The J gene is TRBJ1-2, the V gene TRBV29-1, with unresolved D. The CDR3 has 12 residues. Germline assignment: CDR1 SQVTM and CDR2 ANQGSEA. The V end lost 6 bases, the J end lost 3 bases, and 11 bases lay between the germline ends. CDR3 DNA sequence: TGCAGCGTCCTTGAGGCTGACTATGGCTACACCTTC. As protein: CSVLEADYGYTF.

This clonotype was observed many times. The chain links TRBV12-3 or TRBV12-4 to TRBJ2-3, with TRBD2 identical over 12 bases. This CDR3 region has 17 residues. Trimming cost V 5 bases and J 4 bases; bases outside gene matches: 10. The CDR3 coding sequence is TGTGCCAGCAGTATCCAACTAGCGGGAGGCCGATCAGATACGCAGTATTTT. Translating it yields CASSIQLAGGRSDTQYF.

The chain recombines TRBV6-1 with TRBJ2-7, with 8 bases lining up with TRBD1. V shed 5 bases, J shed 2 bases, and the junction held 8 bases outside the gene matches. CDR3 length: 15 amino acids. CDR1 is MNHNS and CDR2 is SASEGT in the germline V gene. Here the CDR3 DNA reads TGTGCCAGCAGTCCTGAACAGGGGGACCCCTACGAGCAGTACTTC. It yields the protein CASSPEQGDPYEQYF.

This clonotype was seen more than once but under ten times. The chain has TRBV6-5 and TRBJ2-3, with a tentative D call TRBD1 (5 bases). Germline lookup yields CDR1 MNHEY and CDR2 SVGAGI. V was shortened by 7 bases and J by 3 bases, with 17 bases between the two germline ends. The CDR3 totals 15 residues. The DNA of the CDR3 is TGTGCCAGCACCTACTCAGGGTTTCTGACAGATACGCAGTATTTT. Translating it yields CASTYSGFLTDTQYF.

Ten or more counts support this clonotype. One end of the junction varies from germline; a read error may be responsible. The V and J genes are TRBV5-1 and TRBJ2-2; D is possibly TRBD1 or TRBD2 (5 bases each). Germline values: CDR1 SGHRS, CDR2 YFSETQ. This CDR3 spans 14 amino acids. The chain's CDR3 is CASSLGRNTGELFF. In DNA, the CDR3 is TGTGCCAGCAGTTTGGGACGGAACACCGGGGAGCTGTTTTTT.

In its sample, this clonotype was seen many times. The chain combines TRBV29-1 with TRBJ2-6; D uncertain. The CDR3 loop spans 13 amino acids. Trimming pared 4 bases from V and 0 bases from J, leaving 4 bases between. The germline gives CDR1 SQVTM, CDR2 ANQGSEA. The CDR3 DNA sequence: TGCAGCGTTGCGGACTCTGGGGCCAACGTCCTGACTTTC. Translating it yields CSVADSGANVLTF.

This clonotype came up many times. The rearrangement joins TRBV4-2 to TRBJ2-7; 7 bases are a match to TRBD2. This CDR3 contains 17 residues. V was pared by 0 bases and J by 3 bases, with 11 bases of the junction left unmatched. Per germline, CDR1 LGHNA and CDR2 YNFKEQ. Here the CDR3 DNA reads TGTGCCAGCAGCCAAGACCGGCGGGGGATGCTGCACTACGAGCAGTACTTC. As protein: CASSQDRRGMLHYEQYF.

The rearrangement uses TRBV20-1 and TRBJ2-3; 9 nucleotides match TRBD2. V gave up 6 bases and J gave up 1 base; unmatched junction bases: 5. The CDR3 runs to 14 residues. CDR1 and CDR2 (germline): DFQATT, SNEGSKA (reference sequence). The CDR3 nucleotides are TGCAGTGCCTTCCGACTAGCGGGCACAGATACGCAGTATTTT. Encoded protein: CSAFRLAGTDTQYF.

The count of this clonotype is one. A much more abundant neighbour one base away suggests this may be a read error. V is TRBV5-1 and J is TRBJ2-7; D is undetermined. CDR1 SGHRS and CDR2 YFSETQ come from the germline V gene. CDR3 length: 12 amino acids. CDR3 nucleotides: TGCGCCAGCAGCTTTGTTGATGGCGAGAAGTACTTC. This sequence encodes CASSFVDGEKYF. Full variable domain (missing parts from reference TRBV5-1 and TRBJ2-7): KAGVTQTPRYLIKTRGQQVTLSCSPISGHRSVSWYQQTPGQGLQFLFEYFSETQRNKGNFPGRFSGRQFSNSRSEMNVSTLELGDSALYLCASSFVDGEKYFGPGTRLTVT.